Each of the 29 T cell receptor beta chains below was sequenced from the same sample in a study of response to subunit inactivated influenza vaccine. One entry per CDR3 protein results from TCRdb running MiXCR on the RT-PCR reads. This table has about 570,000 distinct CDR3 sequences, approximately 11% appearing once. These data were also filed under a second study, of T cells expressing NK-cell markers. Per that study: A 5'RACE template switching approach incorporating UMIs was used to make TCR beta cDNA.

This material consisted of PBMCs from blood, taken on the day of vaccination. These receptors were obtained from a man in his fifties or sixties who received an inactivated influenza vaccine.

The table lists this clonotype with many counts. V usage is TRBV28 and J usage is TRBJ2-1; 10 bases line up with TRBD1. This CDR3 has 17 amino acids. Trimming removed 4 bases from V and 8 bases from J; junction bases left unmatched: 14. Germline V gene sequence: CDR1 MDHEN, CDR2 SYDVKM. The CDR3 bases are TGTGCCAGCAGTTCATTTACCGGGACAGGGGACTTTCATGAGCAGTTCTTC. Amino acids: CASSSFTGTGDFHEQFF.

This clonotype was counted a few times. The chain links TRBV5-1 to TRBJ1-6; D unclear. Trimming pared 1 base from V and 8 bases from J, leaving 10 bases between. CDR3 length equals 14 residues. Germline V CDR1 and CDR2: SGHRS, YFSETQ. The CDR3 bases are TGCGCCAGCAGCTTGCGGGCGATGGATTCACCCCTCCACTTT. As protein: CASSLRAMDSPLHF. Variable domain in full (rest from reference TRBV5-1 and TRBJ1-6): KAGVTQTPRYLIKTRGQQVTLSCSPISGHRSVSWYQQTPGQGLQFLFEYFSETQRNKGNFPGRFSGRQFSNSRSEMNVSTLELGDSALYLCASSLRAMDSPLHFGNGTRLTVT.

This clonotype was counted between two and nine times. The J gene is TRBJ2-1, the V gene TRBV4-2; the D is unclear. Germline V lookup: CDR1 LGHNA, CDR2 YNFKEQ. V lost 0 bases and J 10 bases, leaving 7 bases between the germline ends. The length of the CDR3 is 12 residues. DNA of the CDR3: TGTGCCAGCAGCCAAGACACCGGCGAGCAGTTCTTC. Protein: CASSQDTGEQFF.

This chain links TRBV12-3 or TRBV12-4 with TRBJ2-1, with D tentatively TRBD1 or TRBD2 (5 bases each). Trimming left V 7 bases short and J 4 bases short, with 11 bases between. The CDR3 has 13 amino acids. CDR3 sequence: CASKSGPYNEQFF. The DNA of the CDR3 is TGTGCCAGCAAGTCGGGGCCTTACAATGAGCAGTTCTTC.

The V gene is TRBV4-1, the J gene TRBJ2-7; D remains ambiguous. Germline CDR1 and CDR2: MGHRA and YSYEKL. V dropped 0 bases and J dropped 6 bases, with 9 bases sitting between them. The length of the CDR3 is 13 residues. The CDR3 here is CASSQDMGSEQYF. DNA for the CDR3: TGCGCCAGCAGCCAAGATATGGGTTCCGAGCAGTACTTC.

The sample holds a few counts of this clonotype. V is TRBV18 and J is TRBJ2-7, with D maybe TRBD2 (6 bases). Germline V gene data show CDR1 as KGHSH and CDR2 as LQKENI. Trimming removed 6 bases at V and 4 bases at J, with 16 bases between. This CDR3 has 14 amino acids. The CDR3 DNA follows: TGTGCCAGCTCCCCAACCGGGACTCTTTACGAGCAGTACTTC. Translating gives CASSPTGTLYEQYF.

This chain connects TRBV10-2 to TRBJ2-7; 11 bases match TRBD2. This CDR3 has 15 residues. CDR1 and CDR2 (germline): WSHSY, SAAADI. The V segment lost 6 bases and the J segment 4 bases; nucleotides outside the gene matches: 8. The CDR3 here is CASRELAGVGYEQYF. CDR3 nucleotide sequence: TGCGCCAGCAGGGAACTAGCGGGAGTTGGGTACGAGCAGTACTTC.

The V gene is TRBV5-1, the J gene TRBJ2-1; TRBD1 matches 7 bases. V shed 3 bases, J shed 6 bases, and the junction held 9 bases outside the gene matches. The CDR3 length is 15 residues. CDR1 is SGHRS and CDR2 is YFSETQ in the germline V gene. CDR3 loop: CASSSWDSDLNEQFF. The CDR3 DNA is TGCGCCAGCAGCTCGTGGGACAGTGACCTCAATGAGCAGTTCTTC. The whole variable domain, remainder taken from reference TRBV5-1 and TRBJ2-1, is KAGVTQTPRYLIKTRGQQVTLSCSPISGHRSVSWYQQTPGQGLQFLFEYFSETQRNKGNFPGRFSGRQFSNSRSEMNVSTLELGDSALYLCASSSWDSDLNEQFFGPGTRLTVL.

This clonotype has only a few counts. The rearrangement uses TRBV27 and TRBJ1-5, with TRBD1 matching over 11 bases. The CDR3 covers 15 residues. Germline V gene sequence: CDR1 MNHEY, CDR2 SMNVEV (reference sequence). V trimming: 6 bases; J trimming: 6 bases; junction bases outside the gene matches: 7. The chain's CDR3 is CASSPSDRGRQPQHF. DNA for the CDR3: TGTGCCAGCAGCCCCTCGGACAGGGGGCGTCAGCCCCAGCATTTT.

The V call is TRBV2, the J call TRBJ2-1; TRBD2 matches at 9 bases. The CDR3 is 15 residues long. Germline lookup yields CDR1 SNHLY and CDR2 FYNNEI. J was trimmed by 3 bases and V by 4 bases; bases with no gene match: 4. CDR3 DNA sequence: TGTGCCAGCAGTGCAGCGGGGGGTGTCTACAATGAGCAGTTCTTC. This encodes CASSAAGGVYNEQFF.

V usage is TRBV29-1 and J usage is TRBJ2-5; D is possibly TRBD1 (7 bases). Trimming left V 7 bases short and J 4 bases short, with 13 bases between. The V gene's germline CDR1 is SQVTM and CDR2 ANQGSEA. The CDR3 runs 12 residues. The CDR3 sequence: CSAGGTAETQYF. In DNA form, the CDR3 reads TGCAGCGCAGGCGGGACAGCAGAGACCCAGTACTTC. Variable domain in full (rest from reference TRBV29-1 and TRBJ2-5): SAVISQKPSRDICQRGTSLTIQCQVDSQVTMMFWYRQQPGQSLTLIATANQGSEATYESGFVIDKFPISRPNLTFSTLTVSNMSPEDSSIYLCSAGGTAETQYFGPGTRLLVL.

The genes are TRBV12-3 or TRBV12-4 and TRBJ2-3; D not certain. Trimming removed 7 bases from V and 0 bases from J, with 8 bases in between. This CDR3 region has 13 residues. The CDR3 here is CASTSSSTDTQYF. The CDR3 DNA is TGTGCCAGCACCTCATCTAGCACAGATACGCAGTATTTT.

The chain couples TRBV5-1 to TRBJ2-3, with TRBD2 identical over 8 bases. With V trimmed by 3 bases and J by 6 bases, 12 bases remained unmatched. Germline assignment: CDR1 SGHRS and CDR2 YFSETQ. This CDR3 contains 16 residues. The CDR3 coding sequence is TGCGCCAGCAGCTCCTTTAGCGGGGCGGCCCCGGATACGCAGTATTTT. Amino acid sequence: CASSSFSGAAPDTQYF.

The chain recombines TRBV5-5 with TRBJ2-1; no clear D gene. The CDR3 contains 15 residues. Germline V lookup: CDR1 SGHKS, CDR2 YYEKEE (reference sequence). V was shortened by 0 bases and J by 0 bases, with 7 bases between the two germline ends. In DNA, the CDR3 is TGTGCCAGCAGCTTGGCCCACAACTCCTACAATGAGCAGTTCTTC. Translated: CASSLAHNSYNEQFF.

The J gene is TRBJ2-2, the V gene TRBV9; 9 nucleotides align to TRBD2. CDR1 and CDR2 (germline): SGDLS, YYNGEE. The CDR3 has 14 amino acids. The ends lost 2 bases at V and 5 bases at J; junction bases unmatched: 1. CDR3 loop: CASSVTSGTGELFF. CDR3 bases: TGTGCCAGCAGCGTGACTAGCGGTACCGGGGAGCTGTTTTTT.

As DNA, the CDR3 is TGCGCCAGCAGCTGGGGTGACCGGGGGAACACTGAAGCTTTCTTT. Its translation: CASSWGDRGNTEAFF. The rearrangement joins TRBV5-1 to TRBJ1-1; D gene ambiguous. This CDR3 contains 15 residues. The germline V gene encodes CDR1 SGHRS and CDR2 YFSETQ. V was pared by 3 bases and J by 1 base, with 13 bases between.

The chain employs TRBV12-3 or TRBV12-4 and TRBJ2-1; possibly TRBD1 or TRBD2 for D (5 bases each). Trimming pared 5 bases from V and 1 base from J, leaving 12 bases between. This CDR3 has 15 residues. CDR3 sequence (DNA): TGTGCCAGCAGTGGTGTGAGGGGATCCTACAATGAGCAGTTCTTC. Its translation: CASSGVRGSYNEQFF.

The rearrangement joins TRBV7-2 to TRBJ2-5; D is unclear. The V end lost 3 bases, the J end lost 5 bases, and 13 bases lay between the germline ends. Germline lookup yields CDR1 SGHTA and CDR2 FQGNSA. The CDR3 is 14 residues long. CDR3 in DNA: TGTGCCAGCAGCTTCCAAGGGCCCAGTGAGACCCAGTACTTC. Residues: CASSFQGPSETQYF.

The genes are TRBV5-1 and TRBJ1-6; D is unclear. This CDR3 has 14 residues. CDR1 and CDR2 (germline): SGHRS, YFSETQ. Trimming removed 0 bases from V and 10 bases from J, with 11 bases in between. DNA for the CDR3: TGCGCCAGCAGCTTGGCTGGGTCTGGCTCACCCCTCCACTTT. The encoded protein is CASSLAGSGSPLHF.

There are many counts of this clonotype. The chain carries TRBV9 and TRBJ2-7, with 9 bases fitting TRBD2. Germline V gene sequence: CDR1 SGDLS, CDR2 YYNGEE. V dropped 1 base and J dropped 7; count of bases not matched to a gene: 9. This CDR3 has 15 amino acids. The CDR3: CASSVSAGGPEEQYF. The CDR3, as DNA: TGTGCCAGCAGCGTATCGGCGGGAGGGCCGGAGGAGCAGTACTTC.

The chain recombines TRBV7-8 with TRBJ2-7; possibly TRBD1 for D (7 bases). The V gene's germline CDR1 is SGHVS and CDR2 FQNEAQ. Between the trimmed V and J ends, which lost 5 bases and 3 bases, there was a span of 20 bases. The CDR3 consists of 16 residues. The chain's CDR3 is CASSTLVSRGDYEQYF. Written as DNA, the CDR3 is TGTGCCAGCAGCACCTTAGTTTCCAGGGGGGACTACGAGCAGTACTTC.

The chain couples TRBV28 to TRBJ2-7; unclear D gene. Trimming pared 3 bases from V and 3 bases from J, leaving 12 bases between. The V gene's germline CDR1 is MDHEN and CDR2 SYDVKM. CDR3 length equals 14 residues. CDR3 in amino acids: CASSFFRVNYEQYF. The CDR3 nucleotides are TGTGCCAGCAGTTTCTTCCGAGTCAACTACGAGCAGTACTTC.

The rearrangement links TRBV5-1 to TRBJ2-2; D is possibly TRBD2 (5 bases). Germline V gene lookup returns CDR1 SGHRS and CDR2 YFSETQ. Trimming left V 4 bases short and J 5 bases short, with 9 bases between. This CDR3 has 13 residues. CDR3 sequence: CASSASGTGELFF. Here the CDR3 DNA reads TGCGCCAGCAGCGCGTCGGGGACCGGGGAGCTGTTTTTT.

This clonotype has a handful of counts. Its ends do not fully match the called genes, so a read error is possible. The chain couples TRBV6-5 to TRBJ2-2; D uncertain. The germline gives CDR1 MNHEY, CDR2 SVGAGI. The CDR3 sequence is 13 residues long. CDR3 sequence reads: CASSYSKTGELFF. The CDR3 bases are TGTGCCAGCAGTTACTCGAAGACCGGGGAGCTGTTTTTT.

The table lists this clonotype with a few counts. This CDR3 reads CASSLMGGIYGYTF. The DNA for the CDR3 is TGTGCCAGCAGCCTCATGGGGGGGATCTATGGCTACACCTTC. The chain uses TRBV7-2 and TRBJ1-2; TRBD1 might be the D (5 bases). Germline V gives CDR1 SGHTA, CDR2 FQGNSA. The CDR3 consists of 14 residues. The germline V and J ends were trimmed by 5 bases and 4 bases, with 14 bases remaining between them.

This clonotype showed up just a few times. The genes are TRBV2 and TRBJ2-2; D tentatively reads TRBD1 or TRBD2 (5 bases each). The germline V gene encodes CDR1 SNHLY and CDR2 FYNNEI. This CDR3 has 15 residues. Between the trimmed V and J ends, which lost 3 bases and 2 bases, there was a span of 10 bases. In DNA form, the CDR3 reads TGTGCCAGCAGTGAGAATGGGGGAAACACCGGGGAGCTGTTTTTT. Protein: CASSENGGNTGELFF.

This clonotype was detected a few times. The V gene is TRBV5-1, the J gene TRBJ2-2; TRBD2 aligns across 8 bases. Germline V gene sequence: CDR1 SGHRS, CDR2 YFSETQ. The J segment lost 7 bases and the V segment lost 4 bases, leaving 6 bases of the junction unmatched. The CDR3 extends over 14 amino acids. CDR3 loop: CASSHGGAVGELFF. DNA for the CDR3: TGCGCCAGCAGCCACGGGGGGGCCGTCGGGGAGCTGTTTTTT.

This clonotype was observed at least ten times. V is TRBV20-1 and J is TRBJ2-7; the D is unclear. This CDR3 has 13 residues. V lost 4 bases to trimming and J lost 2 bases, with 12 bases between them. CDR1 DFQATT and CDR2 SNEGSKA come from the germline V gene (reference sequence). The CDR3 DNA follows: TGCAGTGCTATTCCCATCCCTGCCTACGAGCAGTACTTC. As protein: CSAIPIPAYEQYF.

The V and J genes are TRBV19 and TRBJ2-2, with D unresolved. Germline V CDR1 and CDR2: LNHDA, SQIVND (reference sequence). This CDR3 has 10 amino acids. Trimming took off 10 bases at V and 7 bases at J, with 7 bases between the two ends. The CDR3 DNA reads TGTGCCACTCAACACGGGGAGCTGTTTTTT. Translation gives CATQHGELFF.